This entry is about one T cell receptor (beta chain). Its matching antigen is unknown. The record originates from a study of cytomegalovirus exposure and HLA in healthy donors. Overall study findings and caveats: Another analysis was done later, and it associated more than 15,000 TCR beta sequences with HLA alleles at 0.05 false discovery rate. Sequencing depth across donors, presence/absence analyses assumed, was roughly uniform. Most TCR sequences were rare, but some public TCRs occurred in many donors. In a later analysis, HLA-associated TCR beta chains were more clonally expanded than equally common others.

This CDR3 is built from 14 residues. CDR1 is SGHRS and CDR2 is YFSETQ in the germline V gene. V dropped 3 bases and J dropped 8; count of bases not matched to a gene: 7. The PCR used 60 Vbeta and 13 Jbeta primers. Clones were read by immunoSEQ multiplex PCR, and TCRdb kept only the in-frame ones, dropping some. The table includes about 190,000 clones, about 80% detected once. The sample was PBMCs. This chain joins TRBV5-1 and TRBJ1-2; 10 nucleotides agree with TRBD1. This TCR came from a boy younger than 18 in good health and CMV-seronegative. CDR3 region: CASSSDRGHGGYTF. The CDR3 DNA reads TGCGCCAGCAGCTCCGACAGGGGGCACGGAGGCTACACCTTC.